In its sample, the clone carrying this T cell receptor (beta chain) was seen a few times. Its antigen remains unknown. This specimen comes from a study of blood T cells in healthy people across ages. At the level of the study: Template switching retrieved approximately one barcoded beta molecule for each two T cells.

Next came a second PCR, run for about 7 to 12 cycles, which used a sample-barcoded 5' primer along with a J-beta primer mix. TCRdb recomputed calls from the 5' RACE reads with MiXCR, one row per CDR3 protein. The sample has fewer than 950,000 distinct CDR3 sequences; roughly 50% are singletons. Trimming pared 10 bases from V and 13 bases from J, leaving 17 bases between. The CDR3 spans 11 residues. Regarding the study as a whole: Donor CMV infection status was unknown, possibly confounding age-related changes in expanded clonotypes. Long-lived donors carried more naive CD4+ cells and greater diversity than aged donors. Unsorted PBMCs prevented conclusive naive versus antigen-experienced comparison.

V is TRBV12-3 or TRBV12-4 and J is TRBJ2-4, with D possibly being TRBD2 (6 bases). The sequence was collected from a man of 80 years or more in good health. The sequenced material came from blood. For the CDR3, the DNA is TGTGCCACCAAGGCGGGATATGAGCAGTACTTC. Protein: CATKAGYEQYF.